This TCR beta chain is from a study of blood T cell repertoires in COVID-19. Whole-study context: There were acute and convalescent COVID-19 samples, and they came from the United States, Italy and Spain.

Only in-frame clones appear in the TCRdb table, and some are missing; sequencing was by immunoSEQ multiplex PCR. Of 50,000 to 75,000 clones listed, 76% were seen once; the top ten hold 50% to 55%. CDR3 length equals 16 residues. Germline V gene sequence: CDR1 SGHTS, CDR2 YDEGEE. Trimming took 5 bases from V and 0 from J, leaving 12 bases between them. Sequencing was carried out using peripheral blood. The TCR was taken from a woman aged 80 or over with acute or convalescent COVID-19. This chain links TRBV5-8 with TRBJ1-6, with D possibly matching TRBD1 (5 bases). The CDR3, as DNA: TGTGCCAGCAGACGACGGGGGAGCTCCTATAATTCACCCCTCCACTTT. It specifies CASRRRGSSYNSPLHF.